Each of the 18 T cell receptor beta chains below was sequenced from the same sample in a study of blood T cell repertoires in COVID-19. Clones were read by immunoSEQ multiplex PCR, and TCRdb kept only the in-frame ones, dropping some. The data show roughly 200,000 clones, about 70% seen once. The sample was peripheral blood. The receptor source for this set is a woman aged 45 to 65 with active or convalescent COVID-19.

This rearrangement joins TRBV5-5 to TRBJ2-5, with 9 bases aligning to TRBD1. Germline lookup yields CDR1 SGHKS and CDR2 YYEKEE (reference sequence). This CDR3 has 14 residues. The junction had 4 bases not matched to a gene; V was cut back by 3 bases and J by 4 bases. The CDR3 sequence is CASSSGTGRETQYF. The CDR3, as DNA: TGTGCCAGCAGCTCCGGGACAGGGAGAGAGACCCAGTACTTC.

The V and J genes are TRBV7-6 and TRBJ2-3; D is unclear. In germline, CDR1 is SGHVS, CDR2 FNYEAQ. The CDR3 spans 13 residues. The V and J ends lost 2 bases and 5 bases respectively, with 8 bases between them. Written as DNA, the CDR3 is TGTGCCAGCAGCTTACAGTTGCAAGATACGCAGTATTTT. This gives the protein CASSLQLQDTQYF.

The chain joins TRBV28 to TRBJ1-5; 10 bases align to TRBD1. This CDR3 is built from 14 residues. With 4 bases clipped from V and 7 bases from J, the junction kept 4 bases outside the gene matches. Germline lookup yields CDR1 MDHEN and CDR2 SYDVKM. This CDR3 reads CASSSGTGVQPQHF. CDR3 DNA sequence: TGTGCCAGCAGTTCCGGGACAGGGGTGCAGCCCCAGCATTTT.

The J gene is TRBJ2-7, the V gene TRBV10-3; 7 bases line up with TRBD2. Germline values: CDR1 ENHRY, CDR2 SYGVKD. The CDR3 is 16 amino acids. The V segment lost 6 bases and the J segment 6 bases; nucleotides outside the gene matches: 17. In DNA form, the CDR3 reads TGTGCCATCAGCGCCCCCGACAGCGGGATGAGAATCGAGCAGTACTTC. Translating gives CAISAPDSGMRIEQYF.

This chain joins TRBV7-2 and TRBJ2-7; TRBD2 agrees at 7 bases. The trim removed 1 base at V and 4 bases at J, leaving 4 bases unmatched. Germline CDR1 and CDR2: SGHTA and FQGNSA. The CDR3 loop spans 14 amino acids. Here the CDR3 reads CASSLVAGLYEQYF. For the CDR3, the DNA is TGTGCCAGCAGCTTAGTAGCGGGCCTTTACGAGCAGTACTTC.

This chain links TRBV13 with TRBJ2-5; D ambiguous. Germline V lookup: CDR1 PRHDT, CDR2 FYEKMQ (reference sequence). V lost 3 bases and J lost 5, with 10 bases in between. The CDR3 sequence is 13 residues long. The CDR3 loop is CASSFRAGETQYF. CDR3 DNA: TGTGCCAGCAGCTTCAGAGCCGGGGAGACCCAGTACTTC.

This rearrangement joins TRBV4-3 to TRBJ2-7, with 10 positions matching TRBD2. Germline CDR1 reads LGHNA; CDR2 reads YSLEER. This CDR3 comprises 21 residues. V gave up 4 bases and J gave up 0 bases; unmatched junction bases: 21. CDR3 protein: CASSPTRRLAGTVRSSYEQYF. In nucleotides, the CDR3 is TGCGCCAGCAGCCCTACCCGAAGACTAGCGGGTACTGTCAGGAGCTCCTACGAGCAGTACTTC.

The chain employs TRBV19 and TRBJ1-1; 7 bases line up with TRBD1. The J segment lost 2 bases and the V segment lost 7 bases, leaving 10 bases of the junction unmatched. Germline V lookup: CDR1 LNHDA, CDR2 SQIVND (reference sequence). This CDR3 has 15 amino acids. DNA for the CDR3: TGTGCCAGTACCACTCAGGGGGTCCCAAACACTGAAGCTTTCTTT. Translated: CASTTQGVPNTEAFF.

The rearrangement links TRBV27 to TRBJ1-3; no firm D call. Between the trimmed V and J ends, which lost 3 bases and 0 bases, there was a span of 9 bases. The CDR3 is 15 amino acids. CDR1 is MNHEY and CDR2 is SMNVEV in the germline V gene (reference sequence). As DNA, the CDR3 is TGTGCCAGCAGTTTCCACGCGGGCTCTGGAAACACCATATATTTT. Residues: CASSFHAGSGNTIYF.

This clone showed up just a few times. The chain has TRBV7-2 and TRBJ1-2, with TRBD1 identical over 12 bases. CDR1 is SGHTA, CDR2 FQGNSA, per germline. V lost 3 bases to trimming and J lost 4 bases; unmatched junction nucleotides: 9. The CDR3 totals 17 residues. DNA of the CDR3: TGTGCCAGCAGCTTCCCGGGACAGGGGGCCGTAGGCTATGGCTACACCTTC. It encodes CASSFPGQGAVGYGYTF.

The V call is TRBV2, the J call TRBJ2-5, with 9 bases aligning to TRBD2. Germline CDR1 reads SNHLY; CDR2 reads FYNNEI. This CDR3 contains 15 residues. V lost 4 bases to trimming and J lost 5 bases; unmatched junction nucleotides: 8. CDR3 nucleotides: TGTGCCAGCAGTGGGAGCGGGAGGTCTGTGGAGACCCAGTACTTC. Amino acids: CASSGSGRSVETQYF.

This clone was seen a few times. The rearrangement links TRBV5-1 to TRBJ1-3; 7 positions agree with TRBD1. This CDR3 is built from 16 residues. The V and J ends lost 0 bases and 4 bases, in that order; junction bases with no gene match: 7. CDR1 is SGHRS and CDR2 is YFSETQ in the germline V gene. In DNA, the CDR3 is TGCGCCAGCAGCTTGGGCCGGGACAGTGTCGGAAACACCATATATTTT. Its protein product is CASSLGRDSVGNTIYF.

J is TRBJ1-4 and V is TRBV18; D remains unclear. The CDR3 covers 16 residues. Deletions cut 3 bases from V and 0 bases from J, with 11 bases between. CDR1 KGHSH and CDR2 LQKENI come from the germline V gene. The CDR3 nucleotides read TGTGCCAGCTCACCGTATCCAGTTGCAACTAATGAAAAACTGTTTTTT. It specifies CASSPYPVATNEKLFF.

This rearrangement joins TRBV5-1 to TRBJ2-1; D might be TRBD2 (6 bases). The CDR3 sequence is 14 residues long. Trimming took off 7 bases at V and 1 base at J, with 12 bases between the two ends. Germline V gene data show CDR1 as SGHRS and CDR2 as YFSETQ. CDR3 DNA sequence: TGCGCCAGCGGGGACGGGGGATCCTACAATGAGCAGTTCTTC. Residues: CASGDGGSYNEQFF.

For this clone: Within the sample, other DNA sequences also encode this same CDR3. The chain has TRBV7-3 and TRBJ1-1; no definite D call. The V end lost 5 bases, the J end lost 0 bases, and 10 bases lay between the germline ends. CDR1 and CDR2 from the germline V gene are SGHTA and FQGTGA. The CDR3 is made up of 14 amino acids. The CDR3 DNA sequence: TGTGCCAGCAGCCTCGGAGGCATGAACACTGAAGCTTTCTTT. Protein sequence: CASSLGGMNTEAFF. The full variable domain, completed using reference TRBV7-3 and TRBJ1-1, is GAGVSQTPSNKVTEKGKYVELRCDPISGHTALYWYRQSLGQGPEFLIYFQGTGAADDSGLPNDRFFAVRPEGSVSTLKIQRTERGDSAVYLCASSLGGMNTEAFFGQGTRLTVV.

The chain is built from TRBV6-5 and TRBJ2-7, with D perhaps matching TRBD1 (6 bases). Germline V lookup: CDR1 MNHEY, CDR2 SVGAGI. V was shortened by 8 bases and J by 3 bases, with 11 bases between the two germline ends. The CDR3 is 12 residues long. The CDR3 here is CASRTELYEQYF. CDR3 in DNA: TGTGCCAGCCGGACAGAGCTCTACGAGCAGTACTTC.

Within the sample, this clone is medium-sized (0.01 to 0.1%). The sample has other DNA sequences that encode this CDR3 too. The gene calls are TRBV20-1 and TRBJ2-7; TRBD1 is a possible D gene (5 bases). The CDR3 covers 11 residues. Trimming took 5 bases from V and 4 from J, leaving 9 bases between them. CDR1 is DFQATT, CDR2 SNEGSKA, per germline (reference sequence). This CDR3 is CSAQGPYEQYF. DNA for the CDR3: TGCAGTGCTCAGGGTCCTTACGAGCAGTACTTC.

This CDR3 is CASGWWTPKAGGVRDTQYF. The CDR3 DNA reads TGTGCTAGTGGTTGGTGGACCCCTAAAGCGGGGGGGGTCCGGGATACGCAGTATTTT. The chain recombines TRBV12-5 with TRBJ2-3, with 10 positions matching TRBD2. With 4 bases clipped from V and 6 bases from J, the junction kept 19 bases outside the gene matches. CDR3 length: 19 amino acids. The germline gives CDR1 LGHNT, CDR2 FRNRAP.